These T cell receptor beta chains were read from a single sample in a study of T cell clonotyping in hematopoietic cell transplantation. Generated by immunoSEQ multiplex PCR, the TCRdb table keeps only in-frame clones and is missing some. The sample consists of roughly 80,000 clones, about 96% of them appearing once. Sequencing used peripheral blood mononuclear cells, obtained before stem cell transplant. Receptors originate from a woman in her forties or fifties with acute myeloid leukemia. Some clones in this sample may be carry-over from other donors' samples. Each CDR3 is given without its conserved first and last residue. D genes are given only for firm matches. Size is stated for part of the rows, as once, few or many counts, or as a class when the clone is expanded.

clone_size v_call cdr3_length d_call cdr3_aa
. TRBV7-6 14 TRBD2 ASSEGLAGVGETQY
. TRBV7-9 16 . ASSSAGFRGGRYTEAF
. TRBV11-2 15 TRBD1 ASSSRDRVLSSYEQY
. TRBV5-5 14 . ASSLALVHRSYEQY
once TRBV28 12 . ASSFTGPKNIQY
. TRBV6-5 12 . ASRQDGTNEKLF
. TRBV2 12 TRBD1 ASSGQGRTDTQY
. TRBV7-5 15 . ARSLDGTGIDTGELF
. TRBV6-1 11 . ASVRLSNQPQH
. TRBV19 13 . ASSIGRGPSYEQY
. TRBV2 15 . ASRPLGDRPMNTEAF
. TRBV6-1 13 . ASSLLGREEQPQH
. TRBV30 11 . AWSVQANTEAF
. TRBV5-8 15 TRBD2 ASSLGFAGGSTDTQY
few TRBV12-5 13 . ASGLDFFSPETQY
. TRBV29-1 9 . SVDVTDTQY
. TRBV14 10 . ASRAVNTEAF
once TRBV28 17 TRBD2 ASSLVAAFSGSEYNEQF
. TRBV28 10 TRBD1 ASKTQGPEAF
. TRBV5-1 12 TRBD1 ASSRTGMNTEAF
. TRBV2 14 . ASSERGRGRAQPQH
. TRBV10-3 14 TRBD2 AIRSGTSGNLGEQY